One T cell receptor beta chain is described in this entry. The record originates from a study of T cell changes during pregnancy in multiple sclerosis. The method was immunoSEQ multiplex PCR; TCRdb's version includes in-frame clones alone and lacks a portion of them. The profile covers approximately 40,000 clones, with more than 90% appearing a single time and around 5.5% taken by the ten largest. This CDR3 contains 14 residues. The V end lost 0 bases, the J end lost 4 bases, and 7 bases lay between the germline ends. The germline V gene encodes CDR1 LGHNA and CDR2 YNFKEQ. The input for sequencing was CD8+ T cells from peripheral blood mononuclear cells, taken in the third trimester of pregnancy. This TCR was sampled from a female donor with multiple sclerosis, enrolled in a pregnancy study. The chain combines TRBV4-2 with TRBJ2-1, with D perhaps matching TRBD1 (6 bases). The CDR3 loop is CASSQEGGYNEQFF. CDR3 in DNA: TGTGCCAGCAGCCAAGAAGGGGGTTACAATGAGCAGTTCTTC.